These T cell receptor beta chains were read from a single sample in a study of blood T cell repertoires in COVID-19. Sequencing used immunoSEQ multiplex PCR; TCRdb keeps in-frame clones, though not all of them. This sample yields about 110,000 clones, of which around 85% are seen a single time; around an eighth belongs to the top ten. Sequencing input: peripheral blood. These receptors were collected from a human donor in a cohort sampled during active COVID-19. CDR3s include the opening cysteine and the closing phenylalanine or tryptophan. The order of the fields is clone size, D gene, V gene, J gene, CDR3 DNA, CDR3 protein. The D gene is left open where the match is weak. Size tells how often a clone was seen (once, few, many) or the class of an expanded clone, and some rows leave it out.

.	TRBD2	TRBV15	TRBJ2-7	TGTGCCACCAGCAGAGAGCGGGGGGCCTCCTACGAGCAGTACTTC	CATSRERGASYEQYF
.	TRBD1	TRBV5-1	TRBJ2-7	TGCGCCAGTAAACCAGGACAGGGGGCGTCGTACGAGCAGTACTTC	CASKPGQGASYEQYF
.	.	TRBV6-2/TRBV6-3	TRBJ2-7	TGTGCCAGCAGTTACTCGAGCTCGGGGTTGGGCTCCTACGAGCAGTACTTC	CASSYSSSGLGSYEQYF
.	.	TRBV12-3/TRBV12-4	TRBJ1-5	TGTGCCAGCTGTCGGGACAATCAGCCCCAGCATTTT	CASCRDNQPQHF
.	.	TRBV7-8	TRBJ2-3	TGTGCCAGCAGCTTCCGCGGGACCGTCACAGATACGCAGTATTTT	CASSFRGTVTDTQYF
.	TRBD1	TRBV28	TRBJ1-5	TGTGCCAGCAGTTTATCCCGCAGGGGGCATCAGCCCCAGCATTTT	CASSLSRRGHQPQHF
.	TRBD2	TRBV19	TRBJ2-3	TGTGCCAGTAGTATCGTGAAAGCGGGGGGGACAGATACGCAGTATTTT	CASSIVKAGGTDTQYF
once	TRBD1	TRBV6-5	TRBJ1-1	TGTGCCAGCACCCCATCCGGGACAGGGAACACTGAAGCTTTCTTT	CASTPSGTGNTEAFF
.	TRBD1	TRBV3-1/TRBV3-2	TRBJ1-2	TGTGCCAGCAGCCAGACCGGGACAGTTAACTATGGCTACACCTTC	CASSQTGTVNYGYTF
.	.	TRBV6-6	TRBJ2-7	TGTGCCAGCAGTCAACCTGGAGGCTCCTACGAGCAGTACTTC	CASSQPGGSYEQYF
.	TRBD1	TRBV25-1	TRBJ2-3	TGTGCCAGCAGTGAAACCCCCGGGACAGGGGGCACAGATACGCAGTATTTT	CASSETPGTGGTDTQYF